The T cell receptor beta chain under discussion was sequenced for a study of cytomegalovirus exposure and HLA in healthy donors. Although they were nominally healthy when sampled, donors likely had unrecorded immune exposures. The PCR employed 60 Vbeta primers together with 13 Jbeta primers. The assay was immunoSEQ multiplex PCR, and TCRdb's table has in-frame clones only and misses some. The sample lists some 71,000 clones, about 70% occurring once. Germline V gene sequence: CDR1 SGHTS, CDR2 YDEGEE. The CDR3 length is 13 residues. V lost 5 bases and J lost 7, with 15 bases in between. The clonotype comes from a woman aged 45-60 years in good health and CMV-seropositive. The rearrangement uses TRBV5-8 and TRBJ1-2; D gene ambiguous. The material sequenced was PBMCs. DNA of the CDR3: TGTGCCAGCAGACGCCGGGAGTTAAGTGGCTACACCTTC. Its protein is CASRRRELSGYTF.